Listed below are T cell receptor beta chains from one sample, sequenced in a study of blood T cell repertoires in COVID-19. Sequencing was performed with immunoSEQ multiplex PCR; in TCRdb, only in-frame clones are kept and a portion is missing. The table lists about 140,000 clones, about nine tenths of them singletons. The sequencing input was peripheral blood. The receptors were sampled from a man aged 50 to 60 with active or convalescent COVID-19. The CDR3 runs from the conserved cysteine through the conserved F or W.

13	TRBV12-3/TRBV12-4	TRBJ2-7	CASSLDRAYEQYF
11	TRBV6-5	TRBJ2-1	CASSYGQSQFF
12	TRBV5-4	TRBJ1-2	CASSSGGYGYTF
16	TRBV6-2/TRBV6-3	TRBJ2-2	CASSYGSGASTGELFF
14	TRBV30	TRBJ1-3	CAWSLQGRGGTIYF
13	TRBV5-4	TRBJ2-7	CASSLGRTYEQYF
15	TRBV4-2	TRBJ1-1	CASSQVGTMNTEAFF
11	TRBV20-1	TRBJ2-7	CSTDRGSEQYF
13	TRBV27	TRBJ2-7	CASSLQGSYEQYF
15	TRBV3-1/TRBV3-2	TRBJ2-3	CASSFTGGGADTQYF
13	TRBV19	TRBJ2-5	CASSSGGVGTQYF
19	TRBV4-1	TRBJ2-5	CASSQGRASGSWYQETQYF
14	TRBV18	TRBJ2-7	CASFRDTSSYEQYF
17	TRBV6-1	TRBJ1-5	CASSAIDRGGSNQPQHF
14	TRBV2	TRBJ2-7	CASMAGGGFGEQYF
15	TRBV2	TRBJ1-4	CASSEGRRGSEKLFF
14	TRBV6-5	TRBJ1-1	CASRDRGMNTEAFF
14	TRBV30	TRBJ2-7	CAWSVPGRGHEQYF
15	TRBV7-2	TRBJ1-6	CASSLMGWGRSPLHF
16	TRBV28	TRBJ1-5	CASSSWTGKGNQPQHF
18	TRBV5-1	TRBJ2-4	CASSSMGSGSIAKNIQYF
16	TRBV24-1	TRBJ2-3	CATSDRLAGTADTQYF
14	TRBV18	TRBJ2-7	CASSRASGTYEQYF
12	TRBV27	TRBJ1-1	CASSPLGREAFF
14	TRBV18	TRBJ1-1	CASSPRRKVTEAFF
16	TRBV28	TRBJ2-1	CASSLWTGGQGNEQFF
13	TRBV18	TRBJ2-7	CASSTGQPYEQYF
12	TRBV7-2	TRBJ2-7	CASSSTAYEQYF
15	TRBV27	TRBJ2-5	CASSLPGGRPETQYF
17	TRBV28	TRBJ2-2	CASSLKSALAWTGELFF
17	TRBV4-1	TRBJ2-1	CASSQEIRGPPGNEQFF
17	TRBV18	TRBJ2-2	CASSGQGVSLNTGELFF
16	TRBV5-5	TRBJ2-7	CASSSRVSGSPYEQYF
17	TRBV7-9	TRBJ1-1	CASSLPRDRELNTEAFF
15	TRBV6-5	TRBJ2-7	CASSPDRGVSYEQYF
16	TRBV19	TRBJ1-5	CASSGRDRYSNQPQHF
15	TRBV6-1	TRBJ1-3	CASSEDRGSGNTIYF
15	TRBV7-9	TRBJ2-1	CASSRGTSGYNEQFF
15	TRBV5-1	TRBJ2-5	CASSDETGGGLPQYF
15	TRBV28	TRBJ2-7	CASSSTGQGQVEQYF
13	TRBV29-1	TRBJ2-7	CSVMGAQPYEQYF
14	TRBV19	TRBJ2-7	CASSGGLPTSEQYF
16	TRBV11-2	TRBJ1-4	CASSRIRGRKGEKLFF
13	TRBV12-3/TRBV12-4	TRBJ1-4	CASRGGANEKLFF
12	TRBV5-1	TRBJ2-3	CASSLSTDTQYF
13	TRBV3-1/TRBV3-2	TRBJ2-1	CASSQRWHNEQFF
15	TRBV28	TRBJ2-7	CASSPSGTLTYEQYF
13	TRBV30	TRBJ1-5	CACDRGSNQPQHF
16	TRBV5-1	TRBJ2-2	CASSIGTSQKTGELFF